This record covers a single T cell receptor (beta chain). Mismatch with germline at one junction end may stem from a read error. The sample originates from a study of CD8+CD57+ T cells in acquired aplastic anemia. About the study: An average of roughly 3 ug of DNA was obtained from sorted CD4+ and CD8+ cells.

Germline CDR1 reads SNHLY; CDR2 reads FYNNEI. The CDR3 extends over 14 amino acids. TCR beta VDJ combinations and CDR3 sequences were profiled from genomic DNA. TCRdb used MiXCR to reprocess the reads, holding one entry per CDR3 protein. This repertoire shows just over 400,000 distinct CDR3 sequences, 55% to 75% found once; its top ten account for 4%. The sequenced sample was sorted CD4+, CD8+, or CD8+CD57+ T cells (not recorded which) from PBMCs. This receptor was taken from a human donor in good health, serving as a control. V and J are TRBV2 and TRBJ1-6, with D maybe TRBD1 (5 bases). The CDR3 region has the DNA TGTGCCAGCAGCTTGGGCCCGGGGGAAAGGGCCCTCTACTTT. The encoded protein is CASSLGPGERALYF.